This T cell receptor beta chain was observed in a study of long-term antiretroviral therapy in people with HIV (dated by TCRdb to between 2022 and 2023). Background on the whole study: The earliest samples were collected about a decade before the 2015 WHO recommendation for immediate ART, when ART was typically delayed until CD4 counts fell. Test extractions of a monoclonal T-cell line alongside 30 or so polyclonal samples showed no cross-contamination during QIAcube processing. A total of roughly 200 cryopreserved PBMC samples were contributed to the cohort by 30 adults with confirmed HIV infection, with samples collected serially over a mean of roughly six years (range 1-12). Whether ART initiation and durable HIV suppression were associated with changes in peripheral blood TRB repertoire composition and diversity was tested in a retrospective serial study. Among the roughly 30 participants with HIV, around ten were female. Study-level results and caveats: Inferences about post-ART repertoire changes were limited because no data were available on ART adherence, viral resistance or therapy changes. The repertoire was dominated across all time points by expanded TRB clones identified before ART initiation, although this dominance was seen to fluctuate and to decrease in many PLHIV after ART. Samples dated from 2004 to 2017, and the ART regimens used may be less effective than current ones. Compared with controls, HIV repertoires had narrower CDR3 length ranges, and the network structure pointed to an antigen-experienced repertoire that shifted only slightly toward naive after ART. ART initiation was associated with a significant increase in TRB diversity, but diversity stayed significantly below transplant donor controls even after long-term ART. Because pre-ART samples had limited cell numbers, unsorted PBMC were profiled rather than sorted CD4+ and CD8+ T cells. Owing to limited PBMC availability, only the TCR beta chain was sequenced, without alpha chain pairing.

V drops 4 bases and J drops 3 bases, leaving 26 bases in between. Based on the germline V gene, the CDR1 and CDR2 sequences are SGHRS and YFSETQ. From the cysteine through the phenylalanine, the CDR3 covers 18 amino acids. Only the CDR3 DNA stays, 54 bases, in frame from base 1. Participants were included only if at least one PBMC sample before ART initiation and at least two post-ART samples were available. Treatment was received in the United States of America by all participants with HIV. Cryopreserved samples of about 0.95-10 million PBMC were thawed and washed before DNA extraction. At the time of the earliest PBMC sample, participants with HIV were aged between 23 and 54 years. Each participant contributed PBMC samples from 1-4 timepoints before ART initiation and 2-8 timepoints after ART initiation, with a median of 7 samples. For every participant, serial HIV viral load, CD4+ T-cell count, ART history and demographic data were obtained. Using a Qiagen kit on a QIAcube, genomic DNA was extracted from unsorted PBMC, with samples processed in batches of 12.

Turning to this clone: Its specific antigen is unknown. Per-base qualities were not stored, and no clone one base away is much larger.

The immunoSEQ hsTCRB v3.0 assay was used at survey level resolution for TRB variable region sequencing. The target sequencing depth for TRB was about 40,000-50,000 T-cell genomes per sample. TRB libraries were pooled and sequenced on an Illumina MiSeq using a v3 150-cycle kit. As for the authors' bioinformatics: Repertoire analysis ran in R within a reproducible Nextflow workflow covering QC, data transformation and analysis. LymphoSeq2, an R package for exploring AIRR-Seq data, was used to implement the custom analyses. A handful of samples that produced fewer than 5000 total TRB sequences were removed, so 150 to 200 HIV repertoires were analyzed. Of the 188 retained HIV repertoires, about 60 were collected before and 120 to 130 after ART initiation. Repertoires were downsampled to 5000 TRB nucleotide sequences, and summary statistics were averaged over 100 downsampling iterations. The analysis kept only TRB sequences whose CDR3 regions were at least seven amino acids long. Diversity was assessed using a clonality score derived from Shannon entropy and using the Gini coefficient. In the repertoire networks, any two of the top 5000 CDR3 amino acid sequences were linked whenever the two sequences differed by an edit distance of one. GLIPH2 predicted antigen specificity groups and MHC restriction for TRB CDR3 amino acid sequences. To flag known CMV, EBV, HIV or tissue antigen associations, CDR3 amino acid sequences were matched against VDJdb and McPAS-TCR. Pre-ART, post-ART and control groups were compared with Wilcoxon signed-rank tests and Holm-Bonferroni correction. Here the immuneACCESS table is served through TCRdb, limited to in-frame sequences with V and J called. Missing clones are a known gap in these copies; in checked studies unresolved V genes cover under half, and the rest lacks a known reason. The V and J calls and clone size are taken from that table; D and trimming were inferred from the DNA. In all, the sample holds around 22,000 clones, and 90% to 95% of those were seen once. Jointly, the top ten make up 2% to 2.5% of the sample.

The receptor was derived from a woman in her forties or fifties with HIV. The V gene is TRBV5-1 and the J gene is TRBJ2-7, with a weak D call of TRBD1 (6 bases match). Source: unsorted PBMCs, taken around 4.7 years after starting antiretroviral therapy. The CDR3 region: CASSPTYIGQSRGYEQYF. In nucleotides, the sequence is TGCGCCAGCAGCCCCACCTACATCGGACAGAGCCGTGGCTACGAGCAGTACTTC.